The 7 T cell receptor beta chains below were found in one sample sequenced in a study of blood T cells in healthy people across ages. Together with a sample-barcoded 5' primer, a J-beta primer mix was included in a second PCR lasting roughly 6 to 12 cycles. TCRdb re-analysed the 5' RACE reads in MiXCR, keeping a single row per CDR3 protein. The table records 650,000 to 1,000,000 distinct CDR3 sequences, roughly 40% of them present only once. Sequenced sample: blood. Receptor source: a man aged 18 to 30 in good health.

The table lists this clonotype with a few counts. The rearrangement uses TRBV25-1 and TRBJ1-6; 9 bases line up with TRBD1. The CDR3 has 15 residues. Looked up from germline, CDR1 is MGHDK and CDR2 is SYGVNS. V shed 5 bases and J 7 bases; nucleotides not matched to a gene: 6. DNA of the CDR3: TGTGCCAGCAGTAATACAGGGGGCGCGAATTCACCCCTCCACTTT. It encodes CASSNTGGANSPLHF.

As regards this clonotype: At one of its ends the junction is not consistent with the germline gene, which may arise from a read error. This chain joins TRBV5-1 and TRBJ2-3; D is perhaps TRBD2 (6 bases). Germline CDR1 and CDR2: SGHRS and YFSETQ. CDR3 size: 15 residues. DNA for the CDR3: TGCGCCGGCAGCTACCCGCTGGGGGGTTACGATACGCAGTATTTT. Residues: CAGSYPLGGYDTQYF.

V gene TRBV28 combines with J gene TRBJ1-5; D not resolved. Trimming shortened V by 2 bases and J by 13 bases, and 12 bases separated the two germline ends. Germline V CDR1 and CDR2: MDHEN, SYDVKM. The CDR3 loop spans 12 amino acids. The CDR3 is CASSLDLIKQHF. CDR3 DNA: TGTGCCAGCAGTTTAGACTTAATCAAGCAGCATTTT.

The chain recombines TRBV7-2 with TRBJ2-6; D gene unclear. The CDR3 totals 16 residues. Germline CDR1 and CDR2: SGHTA and FQGNSA. The ends were cut back, 1 base at V and 0 bases at J, with 7 bases in the middle. The CDR3 protein is CASSLETSSGANVLTF. The CDR3 DNA reads TGTGCCAGCAGCTTAGAAACAAGCTCTGGGGCCAACGTCCTGACTTTC.

With respect to this clonotype: A single base separates this from a much larger clone, so it may be a read error. V gene TRBV4-2 combines with J gene TRBJ2-1, with TRBD2 as a possible D gene (6 bases). In germline, CDR1 is LGHNA, CDR2 YNFKEQ. V dropped 2 bases and J dropped 10 bases, with 24 bases sitting between them. CDR3 length: 17 amino acids. CDR3 sequence (DNA): TGTGCCAGCAGCCAACCCCCAGGAGTAGCGGATGCCTACGAGCAGTTCTTC. Residues: CASSQPPGVADAYEQFF.

The rearrangement uses TRBV5-6 and TRBJ1-4; perhaps TRBD1 as D (6 bases). CDR1 is SGHDT, CDR2 YYEEEE, per germline. The CDR3 extends over 19 amino acids. Trimming removed 5 bases from V and 3 bases from J, with 26 bases in between. This chain's CDR3 is CASSKPGQQELRANEKLFF. The CDR3 coding sequence is TGTGCCAGCAGTAAACCGGGACAACAAGAACTGCGGGCTAATGAAAAACTGTTTTTT.

This clonotype was picked up a small number of times. This rearrangement joins TRBV20-1 to TRBJ2-3; TRBD2 matches 7 bases. The CDR3 length is 12 residues. Looked up from germline, CDR1 is DFQATT and CDR2 is SNEGSKA (reference sequence). V lost 8 bases and J lost 5; bases outside the gene matches: 7. DNA of the CDR3: TGCAGTCCAAGACTAGCCGGAGATACGCAGTATTTT. As protein: CSPRLAGDTQYF.